The rows below give T cell receptor beta chains drawn from one sample of a study of blood T cell repertoires in COVID-19. Assay: immunoSEQ multiplex PCR; the TCRdb copy retains only in-frame clones and omits some. The data contain approximately 190,000 clones, about 88% of them singletons. Sample: peripheral blood. The receptor set was obtained from a middle-aged man with active or convalescent COVID-19. The CDR3 runs from the conserved cysteine through the conserved F or W. The D gene is left open where the match is weak. Only part of the rows carry a size: once, few, many, or a class if the clone is expanded.

clone size: -
J gene: TRBJ2-7
V gene: TRBV13
D gene: TRBD2
CDR3 protein: CASSKGLALIDSYEQYF
CDR3 DNA: TGTGCCAGCAGCAAGGGACTAGCTTTGATCGACTCCTACGAGCAGTACTTC

clone size: -
J gene: TRBJ1-5
V gene: TRBV10-2
D gene: TRBD1
CDR3 protein: CASSEGGTGYNQPQHF
CDR3 DNA: TGCGCCAGCAGCGAGGGGGGGACAGGCTACAATCAGCCCCAGCATTTT

clone size: -
J gene: TRBJ1-1
V gene: TRBV6-2/TRBV6-3
D gene: -
CDR3 protein: CASSFQGGAEAFF
CDR3 DNA: TGTGCCAGCAGTTTTCAGGGTGGTGCTGAAGCTTTCTTT

clone size: once
J gene: TRBJ2-7
V gene: TRBV11-2
D gene: TRBD1
CDR3 protein: CASSYGQGDLEQYF
CDR3 DNA: TGTGCCAGCAGCTACGGACAGGGCGACCTCGAGCAGTACTTC

clone size: -
J gene: TRBJ2-1
V gene: TRBV19
D gene: TRBD2
CDR3 protein: CASSITASGGPREQFF
CDR3 DNA: TGTGCCAGTAGTATAACGGCTAGCGGGGGACCCCGAGAGCAGTTCTTC

clone size: -
J gene: TRBJ2-1
V gene: TRBV12-3/TRBV12-4
D gene: -
CDR3 protein: CASSLFPFNEQFF
CDR3 DNA: TGTGCCAGCAGTTTATTCCCTTTCAATGAGCAGTTCTTC

clone size: -
J gene: TRBJ2-7
V gene: TRBV29-1
D gene: -
CDR3 protein: CSVEEGRQGNHEQYF
CDR3 DNA: TGCAGCGTTGAGGAGGGAAGACAGGGAAACCACGAGCAGTACTTC

clone size: once
J gene: TRBJ2-1
V gene: TRBV24-1
D gene: TRBD2
CDR3 protein: CATSDPGGRGVNNEQFF
CDR3 DNA: TGTGCCACCAGTGACCCCGGCGGGAGAGGGGTTAACAATGAGCAGTTCTTC

clone size: -
J gene: TRBJ2-3
V gene: TRBV5-1
D gene: TRBD2
CDR3 protein: CASSLEGRGGDTQYF
CDR3 DNA: TGCGCCAGCAGCTTGGAAGGCCGGGGGGGAGATACGCAGTATTTT

clone size: -
J gene: TRBJ2-2
V gene: TRBV6-1
D gene: -
CDR3 protein: CASSERVTNTGELFF
CDR3 DNA: TGTGCCAGCAGTGAAAGAGTTACGAACACCGGGGAGCTGTTTTTT

clone size: once
J gene: TRBJ1-3
V gene: TRBV5-1
D gene: -
CDR3 protein: CASSPTGSSGNTIYF
CDR3 DNA: TGCGCCAGCAGCCCTACGGGGAGCTCTGGAAACACCATATATTTT

clone size: -
J gene: TRBJ2-2
V gene: TRBV5-1
D gene: -
CDR3 protein: CASSQEDRYSSNTGELFF
CDR3 DNA: TGCGCCAGCAGCCAAGAAGACAGGTACTCATCGAACACCGGGGAGCTGTTTTTT

clone size: -
J gene: TRBJ2-7
V gene: TRBV2
D gene: -
CDR3 protein: CAISAGTSVGSTSYEQYF
CDR3 DNA: TGTGCCATTTCGGCCGGGACTTCGGTGGGCTCAACCTCCTACGAGCAGTACTTC

clone size: -
J gene: TRBJ2-3
V gene: TRBV5-1
D gene: -
CDR3 protein: CASRNAGYPDTQYF
CDR3 DNA: TGCGCCAGCAGGAATGCAGGGTACCCAGATACGCAGTATTTT

clone size: -
J gene: TRBJ1-1
V gene: TRBV27
D gene: TRBD1
CDR3 protein: CASSSPGQGTEAFF
CDR3 DNA: TGTGCCAGCAGTTCTCCGGGACAGGGCACTGAAGCTTTCTTT

clone size: -
J gene: TRBJ2-7
V gene: TRBV7-8
D gene: -
CDR3 protein: CASTLGAYEQYF
CDR3 DNA: TGTGCCAGCACCTTGGGCGCCTACGAGCAGTACTTC

clone size: -
J gene: TRBJ1-6
V gene: TRBV2
D gene: -
CDR3 protein: CASIVAGNSPLHF
CDR3 DNA: TGTGCCAGCATTGTGGCAGGGAATTCACCCCTCCACTTT